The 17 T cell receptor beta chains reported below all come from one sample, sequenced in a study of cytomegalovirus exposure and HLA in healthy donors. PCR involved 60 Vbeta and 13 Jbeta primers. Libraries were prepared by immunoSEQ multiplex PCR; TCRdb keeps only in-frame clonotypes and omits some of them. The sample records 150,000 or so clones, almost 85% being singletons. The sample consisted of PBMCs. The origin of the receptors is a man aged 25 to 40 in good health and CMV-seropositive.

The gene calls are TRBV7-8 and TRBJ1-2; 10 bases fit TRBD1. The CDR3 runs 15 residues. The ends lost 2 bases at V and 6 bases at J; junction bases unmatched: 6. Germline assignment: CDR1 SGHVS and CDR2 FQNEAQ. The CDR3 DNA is TGTGCCAGCAGCTTAAAGGGACAGGGGAGAGATGGCTACACCTTC. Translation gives CASSLKGQGRDGYTF.

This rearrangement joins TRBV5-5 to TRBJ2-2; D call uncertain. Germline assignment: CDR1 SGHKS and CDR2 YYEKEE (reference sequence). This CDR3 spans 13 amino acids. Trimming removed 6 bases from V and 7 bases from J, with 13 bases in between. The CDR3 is CASNRQEHGELFF. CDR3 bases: TGTGCCAGCAACCGTCAAGAGCACGGGGAGCTGTTTTTT.

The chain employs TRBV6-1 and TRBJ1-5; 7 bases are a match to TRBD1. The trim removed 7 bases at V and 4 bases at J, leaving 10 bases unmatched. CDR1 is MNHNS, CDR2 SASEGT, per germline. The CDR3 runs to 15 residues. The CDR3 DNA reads TGTGCCAGCATCATCGCCGGGACAGAGAATCAGCCCCAGCATTTT. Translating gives CASIIAGTENQPQHF.

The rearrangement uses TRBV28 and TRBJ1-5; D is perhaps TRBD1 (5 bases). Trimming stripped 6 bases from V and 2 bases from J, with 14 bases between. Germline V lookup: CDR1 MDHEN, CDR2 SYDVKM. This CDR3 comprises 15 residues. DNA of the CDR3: TGTGCCAGCAGGGGGGGGGTGTGGGGCAATCAGCCCCAGCATTTT. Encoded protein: CASRGGVWGNQPQHF.

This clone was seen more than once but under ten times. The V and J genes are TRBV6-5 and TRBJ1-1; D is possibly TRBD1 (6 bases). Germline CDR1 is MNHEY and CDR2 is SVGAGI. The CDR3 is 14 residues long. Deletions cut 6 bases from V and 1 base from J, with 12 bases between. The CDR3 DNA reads TGTGCCAGCAGACAGGGCCGGGGGAACACTGAAGCTTTCTTT. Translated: CASRQGRGNTEAFF.

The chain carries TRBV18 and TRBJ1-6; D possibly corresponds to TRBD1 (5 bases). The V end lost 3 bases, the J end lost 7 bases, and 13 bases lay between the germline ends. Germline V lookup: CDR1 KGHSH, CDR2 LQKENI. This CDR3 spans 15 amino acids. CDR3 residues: CASSPPQGPNSPLHF. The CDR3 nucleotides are TGTGCCAGCTCACCGCCTCAGGGCCCCAATTCACCCCTCCACTTT.

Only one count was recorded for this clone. The DNA of the CDR3 is TGTGCCAGCTCGCCAGGCTGGACAGCGCAGTATAAGAACACCGGGGAGCTGTTTTTT. Its translation: CASSPGWTAQYKNTGELFF. J is TRBJ2-2 and V is TRBV18; tentative D call: TRBD1 (6 bases). Trimming left V 6 bases short and J 1 base short, with 24 bases between. CDR1 is KGHSH and CDR2 is LQKENI in the germline V gene. The CDR3 totals 19 residues.

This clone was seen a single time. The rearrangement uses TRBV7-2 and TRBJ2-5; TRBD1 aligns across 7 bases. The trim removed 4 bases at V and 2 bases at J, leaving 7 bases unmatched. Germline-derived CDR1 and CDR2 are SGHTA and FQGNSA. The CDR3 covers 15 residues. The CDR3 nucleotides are TGTGCCAGCAGCTCTCCGACAGGGATACAAGAGACCCAGTACTTC. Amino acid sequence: CASSSPTGIQETQYF.

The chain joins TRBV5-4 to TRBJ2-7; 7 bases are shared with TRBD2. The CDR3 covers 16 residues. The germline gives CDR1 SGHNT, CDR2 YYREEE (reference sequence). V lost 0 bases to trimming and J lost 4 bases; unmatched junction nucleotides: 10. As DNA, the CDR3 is TGTGCCAGCAGCTTGGAGTCCGGGGTTAGCGGGTACGAGCAGTACTTC. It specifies CASSLESGVSGYEQYF.

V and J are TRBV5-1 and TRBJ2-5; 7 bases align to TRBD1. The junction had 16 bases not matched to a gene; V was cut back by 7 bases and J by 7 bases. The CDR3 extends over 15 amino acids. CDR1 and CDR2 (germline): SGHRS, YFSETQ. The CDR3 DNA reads TGCGCCAGCGGCAATAGGACAGGCCGATCAGGGACCCAGTACTTC. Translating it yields CASGNRTGRSGTQYF. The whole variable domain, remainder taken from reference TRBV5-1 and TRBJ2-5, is KAGVTQTPRYLIKTRGQQVTLSCSPISGHRSVSWYQQTPGQGLQFLFEYFSETQRNKGNFPGRFSGRQFSNSRSEMNVSTLELGDSALYLCASGNRTGRSGTQYFGPGTRLLVL.

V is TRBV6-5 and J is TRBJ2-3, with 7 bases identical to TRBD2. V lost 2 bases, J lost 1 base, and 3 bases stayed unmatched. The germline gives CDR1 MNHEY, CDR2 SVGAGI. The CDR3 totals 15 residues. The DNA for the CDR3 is TGTGCCAGCAGTTACGGACTAGGGGGCACAGATACGCAGTATTTT. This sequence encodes CASSYGLGGTDTQYF.

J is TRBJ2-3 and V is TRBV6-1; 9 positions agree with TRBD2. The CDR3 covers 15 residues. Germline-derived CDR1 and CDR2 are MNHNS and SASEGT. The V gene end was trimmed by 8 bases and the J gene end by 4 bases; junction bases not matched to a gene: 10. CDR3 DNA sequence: TGTGCCAGCCCTGGGGCGGGGGGGCACCCAGATACGCAGTATTTT. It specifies CASPGAGGHPDTQYF.

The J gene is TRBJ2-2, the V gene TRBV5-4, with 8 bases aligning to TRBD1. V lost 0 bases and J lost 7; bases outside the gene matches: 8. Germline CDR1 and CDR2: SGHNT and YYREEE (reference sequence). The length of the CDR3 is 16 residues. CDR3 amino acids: CASSLGDRGIIGELFF. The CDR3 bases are TGTGCCAGCAGCTTGGGTGACAGGGGAATTATCGGGGAGCTGTTTTTT.

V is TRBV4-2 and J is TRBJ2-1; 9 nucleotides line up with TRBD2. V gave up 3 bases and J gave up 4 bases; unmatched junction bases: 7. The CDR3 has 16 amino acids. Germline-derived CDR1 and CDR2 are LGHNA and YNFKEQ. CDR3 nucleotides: TGTGCCAGCAGCCATCTCTTAACTAGCGGGTACAATGAGCAGTTCTTC. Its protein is CASSHLLTSGYNEQFF.

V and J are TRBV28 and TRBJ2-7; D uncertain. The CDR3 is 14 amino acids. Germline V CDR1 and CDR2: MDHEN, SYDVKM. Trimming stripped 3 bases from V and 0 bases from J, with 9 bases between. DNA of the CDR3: TGTGCCAGCAGTTTCTCGCCAGGCTCCTACGAGCAGTACTTC. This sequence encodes CASSFSPGSYEQYF.

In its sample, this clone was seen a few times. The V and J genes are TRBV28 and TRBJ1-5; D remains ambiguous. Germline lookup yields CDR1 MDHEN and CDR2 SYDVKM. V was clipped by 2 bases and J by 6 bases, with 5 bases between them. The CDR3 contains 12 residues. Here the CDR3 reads CASSLAAQPQHF. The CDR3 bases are TGTGCCAGCAGTTTAGCGGCTCAGCCCCAGCATTTT.

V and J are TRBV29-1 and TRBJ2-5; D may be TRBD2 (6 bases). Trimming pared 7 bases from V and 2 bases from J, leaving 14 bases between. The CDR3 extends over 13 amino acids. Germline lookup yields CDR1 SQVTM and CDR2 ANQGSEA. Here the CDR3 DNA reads TGCAGCGCCATGGGGGAGGATCAAGAGACCCAGTACTTC. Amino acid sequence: CSAMGEDQETQYF.